This entry is about one T cell receptor beta chain. Its antigen is unknown. This record belongs to a study of T cells in tuberculosis. Whole-study results and caveats: A GMM-specific repertoire classifier reached approximately 90% accuracy, AUROC approximately 0.93. Smaller alpha distances in active tuberculosis partly reflected shorter CDR3-alpha lengths.

Produced via immunoSEQ multiplex PCR; TCRdb's table is partial and in-frame only. The sample has some 41,000 clones, roughly 94% seen once; the top ten hold less than 2%. Germline-derived CDR1 and CDR2 are LGHNA and YSLEER. V was clipped by 4 bases and J by 4 bases, with 10 bases between them. The CDR3 is made up of 13 amino acids. The TCR sequence derives from a donor between 10 and 35 years old with latent tuberculosis or without tuberculosis infection. Some clones in this sample may be carry-over from other donors' samples. The chain links TRBV4-3 to TRBJ1-2, with D hard to call. Sample: PBMCs. The CDR3 region has the DNA TGCGCCAGCAGCCGAGGGCTCATCTATGGCTACACCTTC. This translates into CASSRGLIYGYTF.